This T cell receptor beta chain was sequenced for a study of shared clonotypes between healthy human individuals. Germline assignment: CDR1 KGHSH and CDR2 LQKENI. J gave up 1 base and V 6 bases, and 2 bases lay outside the gene matches. This CDR3 spans 14 amino acids. Profiling relied on immunoSEQ multiplex PCR, and the TCRdb table lists in-frame clones only, not all of them. This repertoire shows about 610,000 clones, around 97% found once; its top ten account for around 0.06%. The chain has TRBV18 and TRBJ2-2; 7 nucleotides agree with TRBD1. This clonotype was obtained from a woman between 25 and 40 years old in good health. Sequenced input: naive CD4+ T cells sorted from blood. Subset noted: CD45RA+ positively selected. The CDR3 region has the DNA TGTGCCAGCTCTGGACAGGAGAACACCGGGGAGCTGTTTTTT. Translating it yields CASSGQENTGELFF.